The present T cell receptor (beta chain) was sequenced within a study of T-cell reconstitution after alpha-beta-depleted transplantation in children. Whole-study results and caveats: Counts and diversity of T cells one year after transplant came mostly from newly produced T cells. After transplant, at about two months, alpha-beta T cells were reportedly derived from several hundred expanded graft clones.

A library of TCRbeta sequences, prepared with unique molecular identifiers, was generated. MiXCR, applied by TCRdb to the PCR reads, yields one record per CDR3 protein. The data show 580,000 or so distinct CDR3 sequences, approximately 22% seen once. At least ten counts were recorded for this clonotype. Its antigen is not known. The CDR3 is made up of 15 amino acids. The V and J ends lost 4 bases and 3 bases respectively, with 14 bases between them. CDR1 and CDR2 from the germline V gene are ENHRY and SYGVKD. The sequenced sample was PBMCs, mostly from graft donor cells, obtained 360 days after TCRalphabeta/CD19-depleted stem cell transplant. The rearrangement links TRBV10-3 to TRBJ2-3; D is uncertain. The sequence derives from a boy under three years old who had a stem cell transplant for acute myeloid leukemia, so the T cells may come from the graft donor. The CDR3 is CAISATAFRTDTQYF. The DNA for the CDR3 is TGTGCCATCAGTGCTACGGCTTTCAGGACAGATACGCAGTATTTT.